Presented here are 12 T cell receptor beta chains from one specimen sequenced in a study of response to subunit inactivated influenza vaccine. TCRdb re-called the RT-PCR reads through MiXCR, storing one row per CDR3 protein. The sample holds about 530,000 distinct CDR3 sequences, roughly 13% seen once. The specimen was PBMCs from blood, collected about 6 weeks after vaccination. The receptors shown here come from a man aged 45-65 years who received an inactivated influenza vaccine.

This clonotype was detected many times. V usage is TRBV20-1 and J usage is TRBJ2-2, with no clear D. Germline V lookup: CDR1 DFQATT, CDR2 SNEGSKA (reference sequence). The length of the CDR3 is 15 residues. The V and J ends lost 6 bases and 2 bases respectively, with 16 bases between them. CDR3 protein: CSASGSLHNTGELFF. For the CDR3, the DNA is TGCAGTGCCTCCGGGTCTTTGCATAACACCGGGGAGCTGTTTTTT.

V is TRBV20-1 and J is TRBJ1-2; D unresolved. With 3 bases removed from V and 3 bases from J, the gap between germline ends came to 11 bases. Germline assignment: CDR1 DFQATT and CDR2 SNEGSKA (reference sequence). CDR3 length: 13 amino acids. Written as DNA, the CDR3 is TGCAGTGCTAGCGGCGGGGAACACTATGGCTACACCTTC. Amino acid sequence: CSASGGEHYGYTF.

This clonotype was found a few times. The genes are TRBV7-2 and TRBJ2-2, with no clear D. Germline V lookup: CDR1 SGHTA, CDR2 FQGNSA. The length of the CDR3 is 14 residues. V lost 1 base, J lost 4 bases, and 7 bases lay in between. The CDR3 region is CASSLVQSTGELFF. In DNA form, the CDR3 reads TGTGCCAGCAGCTTAGTCCAGAGCACCGGGGAGCTGTTTTTT.

In its sample, this clonotype was seen a few times. The chain employs TRBV2 and TRBJ2-5; 8 nucleotides agree with TRBD2. V was pared by 3 bases and J by 1 base, with 4 bases of the junction left unmatched. This CDR3 spans 15 amino acids. From germline, CDR1 is SNHLY and CDR2 FYNNEI. CDR3 loop: CASSDRGGLQETQYF. The CDR3 DNA reads as TGTGCCAGCAGTGACCGCGGGGGGCTCCAAGAGACCCAGTACTTC.

The chain recombines TRBV29-1 with TRBJ1-1; D gene uncertain. Germline-derived CDR1 and CDR2 are SQVTM and ANQGSEA. The V gene lost 4 bases and the J gene lost 0 bases, with 9 bases spanning the gap. CDR3 size: 13 residues. This CDR3 is CSVGRLLNTEAFF. CDR3 nucleotide sequence: TGCAGCGTTGGCCGCCTTTTGAACACTGAAGCTTTCTTT.

This sequence joins TRBV20-1 and TRBJ2-5; no clear D gene. Per germline, CDR1 DFQATT and CDR2 SNEGSKA (reference sequence). V was trimmed by 5 bases and J by 5 bases, leaving 9 bases between them. There are 11 residues in the CDR3. CDR3 DNA sequence: TGCAGTGCTCCCCACGTGGAGACCCAGTACTTC. The encoded protein is CSAPHVETQYF.

This clonotype was detected many times. This chain links TRBV11-2 with TRBJ1-2; no reliable D call. The length of the CDR3 is 14 residues. With 1 base removed from V and 0 bases from J, the gap between germline ends came to 6 bases. Germline values: CDR1 SGHAT, CDR2 FQNNGV. The CDR3 coding sequence is TGTGCCAGCAGCTTAGCCCCGGCTAACTATGGCTACACCTTC. The encoded protein is CASSLAPANYGYTF.

There are a few counts of this clonotype. The V gene is TRBV15, the J gene TRBJ2-1; no firm D call. Germline lookup yields CDR1 LNHNV and CDR2 YYDKDF (reference sequence). Trimming removed 0 bases from V and 4 bases from J, with 10 bases in between. The CDR3 runs to 15 residues. Written as DNA, the CDR3 is TGTGCCACCAGCAGAGATCGGGCTAGGTACAATGAGCAGTTCTTC. This sequence encodes CATSRDRARYNEQFF. The whole variable domain, filled in from reference TRBV15 and TRBJ2-1, reads DAMVIQNPRYQVTQFGKPVTLSCSQTLNHNVMYWYQQKSSQAPKLLFHYYDKDFNNEADTPDNFQSRRPNTSFCFLDIRSPGLGDTAMYLCATSRDRARYNEQFFGPGTRLTVL.

This clonotype was found a few times. The J gene is TRBJ2-1, the V gene TRBV4-3; D not certain. This CDR3 spans 14 amino acids. V was cut by 2 bases and J by 8 bases, with 13 bases left in between. Germline lookup yields CDR1 LGHNA and CDR2 YSLEER. CDR3 sequence (DNA): TGCGCCAGCAGCCAAAAAGTCGGACGGGATGAGCAGTTCTTC. Amino acids: CASSQKVGRDEQFF.

The table lists this clonotype with a few counts. This sequence joins TRBV28 and TRBJ2-2; 10 bases fit TRBD2. Germline CDR1 is MDHEN and CDR2 is SYDVKM. V lost 8 bases to trimming and J lost 8 bases; unmatched junction nucleotides: 8. This CDR3 comprises 14 residues. CDR3 nucleotide sequence: TGTGCCAGCGCCCTAGCGGGAGAGTTGGGGGAGCTGTTTTTT. This gives the protein CASALAGELGELFF.

This clonotype has more than one count but fewer than ten. The chain links TRBV12-3 or TRBV12-4 to TRBJ2-7; possibly TRBD1 for D (6 bases). Deletions cut 2 bases from V and 7 bases from J, with 12 bases between. CDR3 length equals 13 residues. CDR3 sequence (DNA): TGTGCCAGCAGTTTACAGACAGGATGGGAGCAGTACTTC. Its translation is CASSLQTGWEQYF.

This chain connects TRBV10-3 to TRBJ2-7, with D perhaps TRBD1 (5 bases). The germline V and J ends were trimmed by 1 base and 1 base, with 8 bases remaining between them. The CDR3 runs 14 residues. Germline CDR1 ENHRY, CDR2 SYGVKD. The CDR3: CAISEWGPSYEQYF. The CDR3 region has the DNA TGTGCCATCAGTGAGTGGGGCCCTTCCTACGAGCAGTACTTC.